This is a list of T cell receptor beta chains from one sample in a study of memory CD4+ T cells and cytomegalovirus serostatus. Profiled with immunoSEQ multiplex PCR; TCRdb holds only in-frame clones, not every one. The data show around 53,000 clones, with approximately 79% seen just once and 0.75% to 0.9% held by the top ten. The sequencing sample was made of memory CD4+ T cells from blood. The receptors originated from an adult in good health and CMV-seronegative. CDR3s include the opening cysteine and the closing phenylalanine or tryptophan.

CAWSVPRTFSSGNTIYF | TRBJ1-3 | TRBV30
CASSNPSGGFYEQFF | TRBJ2-1 | TRBV19
CASSFTGRLYGYTF | TRBJ1-2 | TRBV28
CASSQFSTSGIGEQFF | TRBJ2-1 | TRBV14
CASSDRGANEKLFF | TRBJ1-4 | TRBV7-9
CASSLKGTATSGANVLTF | TRBJ2-6 | TRBV5-1
CATSKNTRGANEQFF | TRBJ2-1 | TRBV6-5
CSFDRENEQYF | TRBJ2-7 | TRBV20-1
CASSPLMDTQYF | TRBJ2-3 | TRBV28
CASSLFQGGETQYF | TRBJ2-5 | TRBV5-1
CAISEAASGTFF | TRBJ2-1 | TRBV10-3
CASSLLSGGRAPDTQYF | TRBJ2-3 | TRBV5-4
CASSLGQGSQPQHF | TRBJ1-5 | TRBV7-2
CASSREAGVEQYF | TRBJ2-7 | TRBV18
CASRAGNTYNEQFF | TRBJ2-1 | TRBV19
CSVEDAPGRGNQETQYF | TRBJ2-5 | TRBV29-1